The rows below give T cell receptor beta chains drawn from one sample of a study of T cell responses to AZD1222 COVID-19 vaccine. Here immunoSEQ multiplex PCR was the method, and the copy in TCRdb shows in-frame clones only, minus some. The repertoire holds around 60,000 clones, with roughly four fifths as singletons. Sample: peripheral blood, taken 28 days after the second AZD1222 dose. The source of these receptors is an adult who received the AZD1222 COVID-19 vaccine. The CDR3 runs from the conserved cysteine through the conserved F or W. The D gene is left open where the match is weak. The size of a clone is reported for some rows only, either as once, few or many, or as a class for expanded clones.

v_gene,j_gene,abundance,d_gene,CDR3nt,CDR3aa
TRBV5-1,TRBJ2-1,-,TRBD1,TGCGCCAGCAGCCCACCGGGACAGTACAATGAGCAGTTCTTC,CASSPPGQYNEQFF
TRBV5-1,TRBJ2-7,-,-,TGCGCCAGCAGCTTGGTAGGTCGATCCCAGCACGAGCAGTACTTC,CASSLVGRSQHEQYF
TRBV6-1,TRBJ2-7,once,-,TGTGCCAGCAGTGAACGAAATGCGTACGAGCAGTACTTC,CASSERNAYEQYF
TRBV11-1,TRBJ2-3,-,TRBD2,TGTGCCAGCAGGCATAGCGGGAGCCCCGGAGATACGCAGTATTTT,CASRHSGSPGDTQYF
TRBV28,TRBJ1-5,-,TRBD1,TGTGCCAGCAGCAGGGGGCAGGGGGTCCAGCATTTT,CASSRGQGVQHF
TRBV28,TRBJ1-1,-,TRBD1,TGTGCCAGCAGTTCAGGACAGGCTTCCTTATCGAACACTGAAGCTTTCTTT,CASSSGQASLSNTEAFF
TRBV15,TRBJ1-2,-,-,TGTGCCACCAGCAGGGGGGAGGGCAGGACCGGGATTGATGGCTACACCTTC,CATSRGEGRTGIDGYTF
TRBV30,TRBJ1-1,-,TRBD1,TGTGCCTGGGACCGGACAGGGGGAAGGTCTGAAGCTTTCTTT,CAWDRTGGRSEAFF
TRBV6-6,TRBJ2-7,-,-,TGTGCCAGCAGTTCGGATTCCTACGAGCAGTACTTC,CASSSDSYEQYF
TRBV5-6,TRBJ1-5,-,TRBD1,TGTGCCAGCAGCCGACAGGGAATCAATAGCAATCAGCCCCAGCATTTT,CASSRQGINSNQPQHF
TRBV24-1,TRBJ2-5,-,-,TGTGCCACCAGTGATTTGAATAGGGGGTTGGGGGAGACCCAGTACTTC,CATSDLNRGLGETQYF
TRBV19,TRBJ2-2,-,TRBD2,TGTGCCAGTAGTACCCGGACTAGCGGGAGGCGTCGGGTCGGGGAGCTGTTTTTT,CASSTRTSGRRRVGELFF
TRBV6-8,TRBJ2-3,-,-,TGTGCCAGCAGTCCGGGGCCCCCGAGCGTTACGACGCAGTATTTT,CASSPGPPSVTTQYF
TRBV5-1,TRBJ1-6,-,-,TGCGCCAGCAGCTACTCCGGGACGGAGTCACCCCTCCACTTT,CASSYSGTESPLHF
TRBV21-1,TRBJ2-5,-,-,TGTGCCAGCAGGGACAGATTACAAGAGACCCAGTACTTC,CASRDRLQETQYF
TRBV4-1,TRBJ1-2,-,-,TGCGCCAGCAGCCAAGATGGGCGGGGATTCGTCGGCTACACCTTC,CASSQDGRGFVGYTF
TRBV7-8,TRBJ2-7,-,-,TGTGCCAGCAGCCCCAACCTCGACAGTCGGAGAATGAACTTC,CASSPNLDSRRMNF
TRBV25-1,TRBJ1-2,-,TRBD1,TGTGCCAGCAGTGTACTCGCAGGGGGATCCTATGGCTACACCTTC,CASSVLAGGSYGYTF
TRBV19,TRBJ2-5,-,-,TGTGCCAGTTCCCCAGGGATGTTGGAGACCCAGTACTTC,CASSPGMLETQYF
TRBV5-6,TRBJ2-1,medium-sized,TRBD2,TGTGCCAGCAGCTTATTACTAGCGGGGATCAATGAGCAGTTCTTC,CASSLLLAGINEQFF
TRBV5-1,TRBJ1-4,-,TRBD1,TGCGCCAGCAGCTTGGGGCAGGGGGCGCGCGGTGAAAAACTGTTTTTT,CASSLGQGARGEKLFF
TRBV6-5,TRBJ2-1,-,-,TGTGCCAGCACCGAACGAAAGAACAATGAGCAGTTCTTC,CASTERKNNEQFF
TRBV6-5,TRBJ2-3,once,-,TGTGCCAGCAGGACTCCTGGCACAGATACGCAGTATTTT,CASRTPGTDTQYF
TRBV4-1,TRBJ2-7,few,TRBD2,TGCGCCAGCAGCCAAGATTCCGGGGAGGGCCTCTACGAGCAGTACTTC,CASSQDSGEGLYEQYF
TRBV6-5,TRBJ1-5,-,TRBD1,TGTGCCAGCAGTAGACAGGGGTTCGGGCAGCCCCAGCATTTT,CASSRQGFGQPQHF
TRBV27,TRBJ2-7,-,-,TGTGCCAGCCGGGAGATGGGCTCCTACGAGCAGTACTTC,CASREMGSYEQYF
TRBV11-2,TRBJ2-7,few,-,TGTGCCAGCAGCTCTGCCTACGAGCAGTACTTC,CASSSAYEQYF
TRBV28,TRBJ2-3,few,-,TGTGCCAGCAGGGGCCCTGGGTCAGATACGCAGTATTTT,CASRGPGSDTQYF
TRBV5-1,TRBJ2-7,-,-,TGCGCCAGCAGCCCGAGGTGGGGGAACGAGCAGTACTTC,CASSPRWGNEQYF
TRBV24-1,TRBJ2-1,-,-,TGTGCCACCCCAAGCTTTGAGCAGTTCTTC,CATPSFEQFF
TRBV9,TRBJ2-4,-,-,TGTGCCAGCAGCGGTCAGACTGGCATTCAGTACTTC,CASSGQTGIQYF
TRBV7-2,TRBJ1-5,once,-,TGTGCCAGCAGCTTAGCAGGGCCTTCCAATCAGCCCCAGCATTTT,CASSLAGPSNQPQHF
TRBV27,TRBJ2-7,-,TRBD2,TGTGCCAGCAGTCCAAGCGGGAGGTCTTTCTACGAGCAGTACTTC,CASSPSGRSFYEQYF
TRBV6-5,TRBJ1-3,-,-,TGTGCCAGCAGTTACGGGGGGGACTCTGGAAACACCATATATTTT,CASSYGGDSGNTIYF
TRBV2,TRBJ2-7,-,-,TGTGCCAGCAGTGAAGTGGGAGACGAGCAGTACTTC,CASSEVGDEQYF
TRBV7-6,TRBJ2-2,few,TRBD2,TGTGCCAGCAGCTTGGGGACTAGCGGGAGGGCGAGCCCCGGGGAGCTGTTTTTT,CASSLGTSGRASPGELFF
TRBV4-2,TRBJ2-2,-,-,TGTGCCAGCAGCCAAGTGACGGGAGACCCCACCGGGGAGCTGTTTTTT,CASSQVTGDPTGELFF
TRBV28,TRBJ2-7,-,-,TGTGCCAGCAGTTCCGGACCAAGGGAGCAGTACTTC,CASSSGPREQYF
TRBV7-3,TRBJ2-2,-,-,TGTGCCAGCAGCTTAAATAGGGCATCCGGGGAGCTGTTTTTT,CASSLNRASGELFF
TRBV20-1,TRBJ2-5,-,-,TGCAGTGCAGAGAACCAAGAGACCCAGTACTTC,CSAENQETQYF
TRBV7-2,TRBJ2-5,once,TRBD2,TGTGCCAGCAGCCCGCGGACTAGCGGGACGGAGACCCAGTACTTC,CASSPRTSGTETQYF
TRBV7-2,TRBJ1-1,-,TRBD1,TGTGCCAGCAGCCTCCGGACAGGTATTAACACTGAAGCTTTCTTT,CASSLRTGINTEAFF